These 28 T cell receptor beta chains share one sample of origin, sequenced in a study of T-cell memory formation after mild COVID-19 (dated by TCRdb to about 2021). Libraries were prepared through 5' RACE. The run used an Illumina NovaSeq 6000. The public reads were reprocessed in TCRdb via fastp at Q25 and MiXCR, keeping in-frame beta chains. Merged by CDR3 protein, the rows form single entries marked with the most common genes and DNA. A total of 85,000 to 130,000 distinct CDR3 sequences appear in this sample, around 15% of them only once. The top ten constitute around 28% of the sample. Sequencing input: PBMCs or a T cell subset sorted from them (not recorded which). These receptors were taken from an adult woman who had mild COVID-19 (a few samples of this study predate the infection). The sample titles of this study are shuffled in the database, so cell type and time point are left out; the donor was told from shared clones.

In DNA, the CDR3 is TGTGCCACCAGCATAGAACGGAGCTCTGGGGCCAACGTCCTGACTTTC. Translated: CATSIERSSGANVLTF. The rearrangement joins TRBV15 to TRBJ2-6; D gene ambiguous. CDR3 size: 16 residues. Germline CDR1 and CDR2: LNHNV and YYDKDF (reference sequence). Trimming took 4 bases from V and 0 from J, leaving 10 bases between them.

This clonotype appeared a few times. V is TRBV29-1 and J is TRBJ1-1; no firm D call. CDR1 and CDR2 (germline): SQVTM, ANQGSEA. This CDR3 is built from 11 residues. Between the trimmed V and J ends, which lost 0 bases and 11 bases, there was a span of 10 bases. The CDR3 sequence is CSVEEGPGAFF. The DNA of the CDR3 is TGCAGCGTTGAAGAGGGCCCTGGGGCTTTCTTT.

This clonotype was counted a few times. The gene calls are TRBV20-1 and TRBJ1-2; 7 bases are a match to TRBD1. The CDR3 length is 14 residues. V gave up 1 base and J gave up 8 bases; unmatched junction bases: 10. CDR1 DFQATT and CDR2 SNEGSKA come from the germline V gene (reference sequence). The CDR3 DNA reads TGCAGTGCTAGAGTGGGACAGCTTACGGGGGGCTACACCTTC. Protein: CSARVGQLTGGYTF.

This clonotype occurred a few times. The V and J genes are TRBV4-3 and TRBJ2-1; no reliable D call. The V end lost 0 bases, the J end lost 2 bases, and 8 bases lay between the germline ends. The CDR3 contains 15 residues. Germline CDR1 and CDR2: LGHNA and YSLEER. CDR3: CASSQDMATYNEQFF. The CDR3 region has the DNA TGCGCCAGCAGCCAAGACATGGCGACCTACAATGAGCAGTTCTTC.

This clonotype was detected only a few times. The chain joins TRBV7-3 to TRBJ2-7; the match to TRBD1 covers 8 bases. The CDR3 loop spans 14 amino acids. CDR1 is SGHTA, CDR2 FQGTGA, per germline. V lost 5 bases and J lost 3; bases outside the gene matches: 6. The CDR3 loop is CASSGQGGDYEQYF. CDR3 in DNA: TGTGCCAGCAGCGGACAGGGTGGGGACTACGAGCAGTACTTC.

The chain is built from TRBV4-1 and TRBJ2-7; TRBD1 might be the D (6 bases). This CDR3 comprises 15 residues. Looked up from germline, CDR1 is MGHRA and CDR2 is YSYEKL. V dropped 5 bases and J dropped 3 bases, with 17 bases sitting between them. Here the CDR3 DNA reads TGCGCCAGCAGCGCGGAACAGGGAGCGAGCTACGAGCAGTACTTC. Amino acid sequence: CASSAEQGASYEQYF.

There are a few counts of this clonotype. The chain couples TRBV13 to TRBJ2-3; no definite D call. Germline V gene lookup returns CDR1 PRHDT and CDR2 FYEKMQ (reference sequence). The CDR3 length is 12 residues. Trimming stripped 5 bases from V and 1 base from J, with 4 bases between. CDR3 amino acids: CASSPRTDTQYF. As DNA, the CDR3 is TGTGCCAGCAGCCCCCGCACAGATACGCAGTATTTT.

In its sample, this clonotype was seen a few times. CDR3 region: CASSPTRVDEQFF. For the CDR3, the DNA is TGTGCCAGCAGCCCTACGAGGGTCGATGAGCAGTTCTTC. V usage is TRBV7-9 and J usage is TRBJ2-1, with D tentatively TRBD2 (5 bases). The CDR3 contains 13 residues. Trimming stripped 5 bases from V and 8 bases from J, with 13 bases between. Germline loops: CDR1 SEHNR, CDR2 FQNEAQ (reference sequence).

In its sample, this clonotype was seen a few times. The genes are TRBV7-8 and TRBJ1-2, with 8 positions matching TRBD1. Germline V gives CDR1 SGHVS, CDR2 FQNEAQ. The CDR3 spans 14 residues. Unmatched junction bases numbered 10, after V lost 5 bases and J lost 8 bases. The CDR3 DNA reads TGTGCCAGCAGCCCCGGGACAGGATGGGTGGGCTACACCTTC. Its protein is CASSPGTGWVGYTF.

This clonotype was counted between two and nine times. This rearrangement joins TRBV4-1 to TRBJ1-1, with D uncertain. The CDR3 runs to 14 residues. Per germline, CDR1 MGHRA and CDR2 YSYEKL. Trimming pared 1 base from V and 1 base from J, leaving 7 bases between. CDR3 sequence: CASSQAGENTEAFF. The CDR3 DNA follows: TGCGCCAGCAGCCAAGCGGGCGAGAACACTGAAGCTTTCTTT.

The chain links TRBV24-1 to TRBJ1-3, with D unclear. The CDR3 has 14 residues. Trimming shortened V by 10 bases and J by 2 bases, and 14 bases separated the two germline ends. Germline V gene lookup returns CDR1 KGHDR and CDR2 SFDVKD. CDR3 sequence reads: CATAPGSAGNTIYF. For the CDR3, the DNA is TGTGCCACGGCGCCTGGAAGCGCTGGAAACACCATATATTTT.

The chain combines TRBV6-6 with TRBJ2-2; TRBD1 matches at 8 bases. The junction had 7 bases not matched to a gene; V was cut back by 4 bases and J by 0 bases. The germline V gene has CDR1 MNHNY and CDR2 SVGAGI (reference sequence). This CDR3 region has 17 residues. The DNA of the CDR3 is TGTGCCAGCAGTTCACAGGGGGAGCTAACGAACACCGGGGAGCTGTTTTTT. Its translation is CASSSQGELTNTGELFF.

The V gene is TRBV4-1, the J gene TRBJ1-2; D is possibly TRBD1 (5 bases). This CDR3 has 15 residues. CDR1 MGHRA and CDR2 YSYEKL come from the germline V gene. The V and J ends lost 0 bases and 2 bases respectively, with 10 bases between them. The CDR3 DNA sequence: TGCGCCAGCAGCCAAGATCCCAGGGAGAACTATGGCTACACCTTC. It is translated as CASSQDPRENYGYTF.

This clonotype has only a few counts. The rearrangement joins TRBV7-9 to TRBJ1-2, with a tentative D call TRBD1 (5 bases). V was clipped by 5 bases and J by 1 base, with 17 bases between them. Germline loops: CDR1 SEHNR, CDR2 FQNEAQ (reference sequence). This CDR3 region has 16 residues. The CDR3 region is CASSGGILGDNYGYTF. The CDR3 bases are TGTGCCAGCAGCGGAGGCATATTGGGGGATAACTATGGCTACACCTTC.

This clonotype was counted only a few times. The rearrangement uses TRBV30 and TRBJ1-1; a possible D gene is TRBD1 (5 bases). Germline V gene lookup returns CDR1 GTSNPN and CDR2 SVGIG (reference sequence). The length of the CDR3 is 11 residues. Trimming took off 5 bases at V and 6 bases at J, with 10 bases between the two ends. The CDR3 protein is CAWLRAAEAFF. The CDR3 DNA follows: TGTGCCTGGCTCAGGGCGGCTGAAGCTTTCTTT.

This clonotype was detected only a few times. V and J are TRBV7-2 and TRBJ1-1; D gene uncertain. Germline V gene sequence: CDR1 SGHTA, CDR2 FQGNSA. The CDR3 is made up of 14 amino acids. V was cut by 5 bases and J by 4 bases, with 14 bases left in between. The CDR3 DNA is TGTGCCAGCAGCGATTGGGTGGTTGGCACTGAAGCTTTCTTT. Translating gives CASSDWVVGTEAFF.

This clonotype was recorded a few times. The V gene is TRBV12-3 or TRBV12-4, the J gene TRBJ2-5; tentatively, D is TRBD2 (6 bases). V lost 3 bases and J lost 5, with 13 bases in between. This CDR3 spans 14 amino acids. The CDR3 protein is CASSFPGVGETQYF. The CDR3 bases are TGTGCCAGCAGTTTCCCGGGGGTCGGGGAGACCCAGTACTTC.

The V gene is TRBV9, the J gene TRBJ2-7, with TRBD2 identical over 7 bases. The V gene end was trimmed by 0 bases and the J gene end by 3 bases; junction bases not matched to a gene: 3. There are 14 residues in the CDR3. Per germline, CDR1 SGDLS and CDR2 YYNGEE. Here the CDR3 reads CASSVARGSYEQYF. CDR3 DNA: TGTGCCAGCAGCGTAGCGCGGGGGAGCTACGAGCAGTACTTC.

The chain employs TRBV7-8 and TRBJ1-4; D perhaps matches TRBD1 (5 bases). Germline assignment: CDR1 SGHVS and CDR2 FQNEAQ. CDR3 length: 14 residues. Trimming removed 1 base at V and 6 bases at J, with 9 bases between. As DNA, the CDR3 is TGTGCCAGCAGCTTAGAGGGACGTCATGAAAAACTGTTTTTT. It codes for CASSLEGRHEKLFF.

This clonotype was recorded a few times. The chain has TRBV25-1 and TRBJ2-3, with D possibly TRBD2 on 5 matching bases. This CDR3 region has 14 residues. Deletions cut 7 bases from V and 1 base from J, with 12 bases between. The germline gives CDR1 MGHDK, CDR2 SYGVNS. The CDR3 loop reads CASTEGSGTDTQYF. CDR3 nucleotides: TGTGCCAGCACCGAGGGAAGTGGCACAGATACGCAGTATTTT.

The chain employs TRBV7-3 and TRBJ2-2, with D possibly TRBD1 on 6 matching bases. This CDR3 has 15 amino acids. The V gene lost 1 base and the J gene lost 5 bases, with 11 bases spanning the gap. The germline CDR1 and CDR2 sequences are SGHTA and FQGTGA. The CDR3 is CASSLIGGRTGELFF. The CDR3 DNA reads TGTGCCAGCAGCTTAATAGGGGGAAGGACCGGGGAGCTGTTTTTT. Variable domain in full (rest from reference TRBV7-3 and TRBJ2-2): GAGVSQTPSNKVTEKGKYVELRCDPISGHTALYWYRQSLGQGPEFLIYFQGTGAADDSGLPNDRFFAVRPEGSVSTLKIQRTERGDSAVYLCASSLIGGRTGELFFGEGSRLTVL.

This clonotype was found a few times. The rearrangement joins TRBV7-6 to TRBJ2-5; D possibly matches TRBD1 or TRBD2 (5 bases each). The germline gives CDR1 SGHVS, CDR2 FNYEAQ. This CDR3 is 16 amino acids long. V was cut by 1 base and J by 1 base, with 13 bases left in between. The CDR3 coding sequence is TGTGCCAGCAGCTTAGGGATGGGGACGTTCCAAGAGACCCAGTACTTC. Residues: CASSLGMGTFQETQYF.

In this sample, this clonotype turned up many times. The V and J genes are TRBV9 and TRBJ2-7, with D perhaps matching TRBD2 (6 bases). Germline V CDR1 and CDR2: SGDLS, YYNGEE. There are 13 residues in the CDR3. Trimming removed 7 bases at V and 5 bases at J, with 16 bases between. The CDR3 DNA follows: TGTGCCAGCGGTGGACTATCGGGCCACGAGCAGTACTTC. Protein sequence: CASGGLSGHEQYF.

The chain carries TRBV7-3 and TRBJ2-1, with a possible D match to TRBD2 (7 bases). CDR3 length equals 15 residues. V dropped 1 base and J dropped 6 bases, with 13 bases sitting between them. Germline CDR1 is SGHTA and CDR2 is FQGTGA. CDR3 nucleotides: TGTGCCAGCAGCTTAATGGGGGGGCCGGGCAATGAGCAGTTCTTC. Its protein product is CASSLMGGPGNEQFF.

V and J are TRBV4-2 and TRBJ2-3; 8 bases line up with TRBD2. Germline CDR1 reads LGHNA; CDR2 reads YNFKEQ. The CDR3 runs 14 residues. V lost 6 bases to trimming and J lost 4 bases; unmatched junction nucleotides: 6. CDR3: CASRGTGGPDTQYF. As DNA, the CDR3 is TGTGCCAGCAGAGGAACGGGGGGGCCAGATACGCAGTATTTT.

The table lists this clonotype with a few counts. The chain has TRBV12-3 or TRBV12-4 and TRBJ2-7; D remains ambiguous. Deletions cut 4 bases from V and 2 bases from J, with 12 bases between. The CDR3 totals 14 residues. The CDR3 is CASSSPGQTYEQYF. In DNA, the CDR3 is TGTGCCAGCAGTTCACCGGGCCAGACCTACGAGCAGTACTTC.

A few counts support this clonotype. The chain joins TRBV7-8 to TRBJ2-7, with 11 bases lining up with TRBD1. Trimming took 3 bases from V and 4 from J; bases not matched to a gene: 8. Germline V lookup: CDR1 SGHVS, CDR2 FQNEAQ. CDR3 length: 16 amino acids. The CDR3 sequence is CASSLEMGQGDYEQYF. DNA for the CDR3: TGTGCCAGCAGCTTGGAAATGGGACAGGGGGATTACGAGCAGTACTTC. The full variable domain, with the rest looked up from reference TRBV7-8 and TRBJ2-7, is GAGVSQSPRYKVAKRGQDVALRCDPISGHVSLFWYQQALGQGPEFLTYFQNEAQLDKSGLPSDRFFAERPEGSVSTLKIQRTQQEDSAVYLCASSLEMGQGDYEQYFGPGTRLTVT.

There are a few counts of this clonotype. The chain employs TRBV4-1 and TRBJ2-3; the match to TRBD2 covers 11 bases. There are 17 residues in the CDR3. Germline loops: CDR1 MGHRA, CDR2 YSYEKL. Trimming cost V 3 bases and J 2 bases; bases outside gene matches: 7. The CDR3 sequence is CASSHPVAGGDTDTQYF. The CDR3 DNA sequence: TGCGCCAGCAGCCACCCCGTAGCGGGGGGGGACACAGATACGCAGTATTTT.